In this sample, the clone carrying this TCR beta chain turned up many times. This sample stems from a study of T cells in Graves' hyperthyroidism and ophthalmopathy. Template material for amplifying TCR beta CDR3 regions consisted of RNA transcripts. First-round RT-PCR with HTBI primers amplified the TCR CDR3 region. TCRdb ran MiXCR on the multiplex PCR reads and lists one entry per CDR3 protein. Here the sample spans approximately 690,000 distinct CDR3 sequences, around 21% being singletons. Diagnostic decisions used clinical symptoms, serum thyroxine and TRAb, thyroid ultrasound and orbital computed tomography. Out of approximately 10 ml of fresh peripheral blood came the PBMCs. The material sequenced was blood. This TCR was sampled from a man younger than 45 with Graves' ophthalmopathy.

CDR3 residues: CAEGRDRLTGELFF. The CDR3 DNA follows: TGTGCGGAAGGCCGGGACAGGTTGACCGGGGAGCTGTTTTTT. The genes are TRBV11-2 and TRBJ2-2; TRBD1 matches at 8 bases. The CDR3 extends over 14 amino acids. Germline CDR1 SGHAT, CDR2 FQNNGV.